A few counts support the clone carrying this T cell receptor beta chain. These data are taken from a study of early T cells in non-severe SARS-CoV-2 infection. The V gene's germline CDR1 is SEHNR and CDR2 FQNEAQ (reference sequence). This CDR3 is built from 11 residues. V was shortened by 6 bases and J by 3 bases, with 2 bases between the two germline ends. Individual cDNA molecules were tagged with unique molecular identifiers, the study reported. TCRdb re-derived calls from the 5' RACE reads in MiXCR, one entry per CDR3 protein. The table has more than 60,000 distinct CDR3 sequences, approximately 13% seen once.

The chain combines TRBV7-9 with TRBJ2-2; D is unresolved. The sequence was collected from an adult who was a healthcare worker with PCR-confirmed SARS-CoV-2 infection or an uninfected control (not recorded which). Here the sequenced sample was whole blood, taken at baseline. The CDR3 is CASRDTGELFF. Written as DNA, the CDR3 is TGTGCCAGCAGGGACACCGGGGAGCTGTTTTTT.